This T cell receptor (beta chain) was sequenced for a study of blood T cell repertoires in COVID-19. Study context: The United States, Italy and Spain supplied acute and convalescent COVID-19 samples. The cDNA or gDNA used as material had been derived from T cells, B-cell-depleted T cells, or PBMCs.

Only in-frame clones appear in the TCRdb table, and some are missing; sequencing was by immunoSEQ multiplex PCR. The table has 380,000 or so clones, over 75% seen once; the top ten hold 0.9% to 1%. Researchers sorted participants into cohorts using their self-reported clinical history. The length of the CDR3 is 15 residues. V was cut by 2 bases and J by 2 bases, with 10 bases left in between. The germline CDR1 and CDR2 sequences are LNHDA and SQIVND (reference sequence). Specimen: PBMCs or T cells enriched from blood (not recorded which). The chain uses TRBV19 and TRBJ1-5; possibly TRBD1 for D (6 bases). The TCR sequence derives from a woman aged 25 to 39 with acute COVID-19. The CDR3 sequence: CASSILGAGNQPQHF. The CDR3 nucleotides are TGTGCCAGTAGTATATTGGGGGCCGGCAATCAGCCCCAGCATTTT.